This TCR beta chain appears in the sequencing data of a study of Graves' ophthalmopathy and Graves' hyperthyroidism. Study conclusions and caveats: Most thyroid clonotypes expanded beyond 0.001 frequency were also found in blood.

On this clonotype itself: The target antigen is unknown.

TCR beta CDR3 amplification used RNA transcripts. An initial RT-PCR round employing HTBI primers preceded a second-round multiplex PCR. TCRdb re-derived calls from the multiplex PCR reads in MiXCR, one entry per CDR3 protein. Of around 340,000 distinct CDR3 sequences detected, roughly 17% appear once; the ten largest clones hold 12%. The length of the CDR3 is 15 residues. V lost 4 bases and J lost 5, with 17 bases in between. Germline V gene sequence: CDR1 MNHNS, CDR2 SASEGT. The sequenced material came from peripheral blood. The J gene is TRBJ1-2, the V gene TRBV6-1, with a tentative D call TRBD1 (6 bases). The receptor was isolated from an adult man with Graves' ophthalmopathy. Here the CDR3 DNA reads TGTGCCAGCAGTGTCGCCGGAACAGGGAATTATGGCTACACCTTC. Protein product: CASSVAGTGNYGYTF.